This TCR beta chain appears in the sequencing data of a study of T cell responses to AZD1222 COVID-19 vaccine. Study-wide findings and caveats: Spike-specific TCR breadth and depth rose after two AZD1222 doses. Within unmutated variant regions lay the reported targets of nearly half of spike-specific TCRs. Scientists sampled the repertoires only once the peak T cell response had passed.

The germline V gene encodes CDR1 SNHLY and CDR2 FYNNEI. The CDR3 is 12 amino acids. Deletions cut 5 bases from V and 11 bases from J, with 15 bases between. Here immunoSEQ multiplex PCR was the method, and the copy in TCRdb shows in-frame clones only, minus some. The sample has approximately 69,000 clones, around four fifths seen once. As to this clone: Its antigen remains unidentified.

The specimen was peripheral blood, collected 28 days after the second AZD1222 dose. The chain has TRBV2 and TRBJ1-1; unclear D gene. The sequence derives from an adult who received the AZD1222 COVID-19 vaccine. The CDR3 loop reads CASSRTALGAFF. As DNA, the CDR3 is TGTGCCAGCAGTAGGACCGCGTTAGGGGCTTTCTTT.